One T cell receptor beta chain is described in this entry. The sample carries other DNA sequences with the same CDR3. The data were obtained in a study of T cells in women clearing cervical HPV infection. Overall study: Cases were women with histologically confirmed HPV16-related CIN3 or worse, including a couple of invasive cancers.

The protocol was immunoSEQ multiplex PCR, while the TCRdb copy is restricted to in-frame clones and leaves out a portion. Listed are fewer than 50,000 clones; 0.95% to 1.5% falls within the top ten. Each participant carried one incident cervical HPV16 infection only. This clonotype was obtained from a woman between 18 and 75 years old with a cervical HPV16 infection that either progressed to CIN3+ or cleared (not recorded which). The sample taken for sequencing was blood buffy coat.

CDR3 sequence reads: CASAPGRLRNTIYF. The CDR3 bases that were read are TGTGCCTCCGCCCCGGGTAGGCTAAGAAACACC. V usage is TRBV30 and J usage is TRBJ1-3; D is uncertain. The sequence runs out 3 residues before the end of the CDR3; the remainder is reconstructed from the germline J gene. The germline V and J ends were trimmed by 7 bases and 5 bases, with 18 bases remaining between them. The germline V gene has CDR1 GTSNPN and CDR2 SVGIG (reference sequence). This CDR3 has 14 residues.